Sequencing of this TCR beta chain was carried out in a study of T cells after yellow fever vaccination. Study conclusions and caveats: Clones from primary vaccination mostly reappeared after the booster (roughly 95% CD4, over 85% CD8).

MiXCR, applied by TCRdb to the 5' RACE reads, yields one record per CDR3 protein. The sample includes about 550,000 distinct CDR3 sequences, less than 20% seen only once; the top ten take roughly 13%. Germline V CDR1 and CDR2: SGHNT, YYREEE (reference sequence). The CDR3 is made up of 14 amino acids. The V end was cut by 0 bases, the J end by 3 bases, with 7 bases between. For this clonotype: What it recognizes is unknown.

The TCR comes from a man aged 25-45 years who received the YFV17D yellow fever vaccine. The chain joins TRBV5-4 to TRBJ1-5; D not resolved. The sample consisted of PBMCs, taken 15 days after the yellow fever booster vaccination. CDR3 nucleotides: TGTGCCAGCAGCTTGGAGCCAGACAATCAGCCCCAGCATTTT. Its translation is CASSLEPDNQPQHF.